This TCR beta chain was sequenced for a study of T cell responses to AZD1222 COVID-19 vaccine. Regarding the study as a whole: After the peak T cell response, and only then, were repertoires sampled.

On this clone: Its antigen remains unidentified.

Germline V CDR1 and CDR2: MNHEY, SVGAGI. The CDR3 contains 14 residues. Unmatched junction bases numbered 4, after V lost 5 bases and J lost 4 bases. The data were produced by immunoSEQ multiplex PCR, yet TCRdb's version contains in-frame clones alone and is incomplete. The sample has roughly 180,000 clones; 85% to 95% are singletons. This material consisted of peripheral blood, taken 28 days after the second AZD1222 dose. The rearrangement uses TRBV6-5 and TRBJ1-4, with TRBD1 identical over 7 bases. This TCR derives from an adult who received the AZD1222 COVID-19 vaccine. CDR3 in amino acids: CASSLQGSNEKLFF. The CDR3 DNA is TGTGCCAGCAGTCTACAGGGGAGTAATGAAAAACTGTTTTTT.